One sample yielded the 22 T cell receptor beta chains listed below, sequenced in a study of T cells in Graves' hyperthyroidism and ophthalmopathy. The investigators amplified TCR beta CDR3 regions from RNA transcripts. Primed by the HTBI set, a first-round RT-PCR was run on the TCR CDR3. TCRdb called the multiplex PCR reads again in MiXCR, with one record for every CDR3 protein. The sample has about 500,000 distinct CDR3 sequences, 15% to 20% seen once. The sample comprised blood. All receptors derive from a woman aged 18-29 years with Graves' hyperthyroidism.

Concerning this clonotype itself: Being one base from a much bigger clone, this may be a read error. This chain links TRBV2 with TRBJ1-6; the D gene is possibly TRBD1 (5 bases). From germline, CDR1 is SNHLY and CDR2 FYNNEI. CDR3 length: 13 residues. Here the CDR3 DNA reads TGTGCCAGCACGGGGGACTATAATTCACCCCGCCACTTT. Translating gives CASTGDYNSPRHF.

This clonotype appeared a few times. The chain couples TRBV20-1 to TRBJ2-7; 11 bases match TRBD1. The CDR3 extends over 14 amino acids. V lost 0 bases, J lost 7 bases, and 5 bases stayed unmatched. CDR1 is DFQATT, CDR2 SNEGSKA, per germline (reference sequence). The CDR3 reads CSARDGQGAEEQYF. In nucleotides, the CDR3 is TGCAGTGCTAGAGACGGACAGGGGGCTGAGGAGCAGTACTTC.

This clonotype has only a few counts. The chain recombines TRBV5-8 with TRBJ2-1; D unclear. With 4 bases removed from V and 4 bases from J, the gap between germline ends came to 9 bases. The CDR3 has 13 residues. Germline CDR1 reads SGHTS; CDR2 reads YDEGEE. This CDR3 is CASSPPEYNEQFF. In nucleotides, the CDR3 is TGTGCCAGCAGCCCACCCGAATACAATGAGCAGTTCTTC.

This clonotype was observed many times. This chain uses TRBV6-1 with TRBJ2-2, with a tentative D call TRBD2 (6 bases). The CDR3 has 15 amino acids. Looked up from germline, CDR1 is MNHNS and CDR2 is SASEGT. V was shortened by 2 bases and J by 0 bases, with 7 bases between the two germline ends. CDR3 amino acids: CASSELASNTGELFF. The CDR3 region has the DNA TGTGCCAGCAGTGAACTAGCGTCGAACACCGGGGAGCTGTTTTTT.

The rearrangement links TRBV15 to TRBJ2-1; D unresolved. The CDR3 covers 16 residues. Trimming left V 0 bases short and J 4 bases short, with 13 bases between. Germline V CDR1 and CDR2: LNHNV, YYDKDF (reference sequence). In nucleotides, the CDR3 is TGTGCCACCAGCAGAGACGGAATTAACACTTACAATGAGCAGTTCTTC. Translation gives CATSRDGINTYNEQFF. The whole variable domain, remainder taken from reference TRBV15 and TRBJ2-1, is DAMVIQNPRYQVTQFGKPVTLSCSQTLNHNVMYWYQQKSSQAPKLLFHYYDKDFNNEADTPDNFQSRRPNTSFCFLDIRSPGLGDTAMYLCATSRDGINTYNEQFFGPGTRLTVL.

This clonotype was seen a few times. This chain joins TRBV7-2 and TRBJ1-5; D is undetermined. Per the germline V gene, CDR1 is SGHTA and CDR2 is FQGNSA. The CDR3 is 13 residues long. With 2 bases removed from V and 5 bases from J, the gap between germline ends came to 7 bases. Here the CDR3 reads CASSLNLDQPQHF. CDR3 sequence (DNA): TGTGCCAGCAGCTTAAATTTAGATCAGCCCCAGCATTTT.

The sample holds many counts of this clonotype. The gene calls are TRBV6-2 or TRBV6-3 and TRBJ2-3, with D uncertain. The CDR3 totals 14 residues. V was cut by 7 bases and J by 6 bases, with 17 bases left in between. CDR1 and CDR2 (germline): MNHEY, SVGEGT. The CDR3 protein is CASTNPGTVDTQYF. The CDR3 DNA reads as TGTGCCAGCACCAACCCGGGTACTGTGGATACGCAGTATTTT.

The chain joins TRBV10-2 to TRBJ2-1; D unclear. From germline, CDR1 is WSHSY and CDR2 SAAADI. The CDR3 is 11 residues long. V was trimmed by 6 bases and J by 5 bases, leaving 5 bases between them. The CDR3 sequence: CASRWDNEQFF. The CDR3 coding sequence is TGCGCCAGCAGATGGGACAATGAGCAGTTCTTC.

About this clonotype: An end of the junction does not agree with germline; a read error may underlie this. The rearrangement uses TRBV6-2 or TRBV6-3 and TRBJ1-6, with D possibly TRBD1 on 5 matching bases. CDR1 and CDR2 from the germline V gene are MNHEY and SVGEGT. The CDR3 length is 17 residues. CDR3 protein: CANSYRMGDQTNSPLHF. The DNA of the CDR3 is TGTGCCAACAGTTACCGGATGGGGGATCAAACAAATTCACCCCTCCACTTT.

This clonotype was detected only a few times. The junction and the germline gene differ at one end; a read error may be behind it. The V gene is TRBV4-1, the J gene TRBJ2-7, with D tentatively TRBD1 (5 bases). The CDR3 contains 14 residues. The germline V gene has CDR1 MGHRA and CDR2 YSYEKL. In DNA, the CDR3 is TGCGCCAGCACCCAAACACAGGACTCCTACGAGCAGTACTTC. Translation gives CASTQTQDSYEQYF.

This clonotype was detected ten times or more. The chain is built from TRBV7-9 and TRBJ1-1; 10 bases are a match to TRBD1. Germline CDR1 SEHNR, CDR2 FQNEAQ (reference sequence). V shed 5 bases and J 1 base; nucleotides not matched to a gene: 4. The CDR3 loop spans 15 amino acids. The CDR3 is CASSPGQGTNTEAFF. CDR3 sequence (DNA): TGTGCCAGCAGCCCGGGACAGGGGACGAACACTGAAGCTTTCTTT.

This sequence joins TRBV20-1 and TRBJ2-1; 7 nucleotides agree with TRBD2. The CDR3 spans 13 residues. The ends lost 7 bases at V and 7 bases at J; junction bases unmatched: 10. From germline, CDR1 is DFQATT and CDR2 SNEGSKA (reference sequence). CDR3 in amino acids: CSVSSGVRNEQFF. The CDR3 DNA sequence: TGCAGTGTATCGAGCGGGGTGAGGAATGAGCAGTTCTTC.

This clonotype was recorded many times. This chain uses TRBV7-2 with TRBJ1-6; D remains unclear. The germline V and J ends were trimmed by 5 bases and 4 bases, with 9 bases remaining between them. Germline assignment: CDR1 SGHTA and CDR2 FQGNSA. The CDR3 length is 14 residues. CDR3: CASSLLGYNSPLHF. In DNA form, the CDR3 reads TGTGCCAGCAGCCTATTGGGGTATAATTCACCCCTCCACTTT. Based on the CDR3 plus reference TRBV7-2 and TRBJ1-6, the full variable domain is GAGVSQSPSNKVTEKGKDVELRCDPISGHTALYWYRQSLGQGLEFLIYFQGNSAPDKSGLPSDRFSAERTGGSVSTLTIQRTQQEDSAVYLCASSLLGYNSPLHFGNGTRLTVT.

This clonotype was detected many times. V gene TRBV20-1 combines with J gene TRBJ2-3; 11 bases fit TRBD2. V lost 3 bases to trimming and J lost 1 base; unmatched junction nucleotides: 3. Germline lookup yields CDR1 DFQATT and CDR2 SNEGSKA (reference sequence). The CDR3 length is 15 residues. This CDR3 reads CSASRLAGRTDTQYF. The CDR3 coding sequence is TGCAGTGCTAGCCGACTAGCGGGACGCACAGATACGCAGTATTTT.

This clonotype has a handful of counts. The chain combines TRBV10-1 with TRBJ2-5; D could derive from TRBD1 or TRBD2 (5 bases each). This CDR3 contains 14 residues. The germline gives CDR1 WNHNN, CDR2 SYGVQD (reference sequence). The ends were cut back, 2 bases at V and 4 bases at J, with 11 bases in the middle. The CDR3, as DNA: TGCGCCAGCAGTGAGCCAGGGAGCGGAGAGACCCAGTACTTC. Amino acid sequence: CASSEPGSGETQYF.

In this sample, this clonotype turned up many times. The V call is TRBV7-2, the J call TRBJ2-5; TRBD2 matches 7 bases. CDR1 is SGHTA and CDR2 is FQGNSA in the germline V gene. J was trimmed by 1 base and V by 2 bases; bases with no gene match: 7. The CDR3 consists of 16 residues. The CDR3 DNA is TGTGCCAGCAGCTTATTCCGTCTAGCGGCCCAAGAGACCCAGTACTTC. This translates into CASSLFRLAAQETQYF.

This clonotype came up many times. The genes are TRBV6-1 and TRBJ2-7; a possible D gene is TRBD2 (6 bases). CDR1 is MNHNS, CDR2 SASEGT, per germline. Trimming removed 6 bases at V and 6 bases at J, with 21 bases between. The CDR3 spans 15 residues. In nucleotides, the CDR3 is TGTGCCAGCAGCGGGCCGAGCCCGGAGGGTCTCGAGCAGTACTTC. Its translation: CASSGPSPEGLEQYF.

CDR3 DNA sequence: TGTGCCGTACTAGCGGGTAAAGAGACCCAGTACTTC. The encoded protein is CAVLAGKETQYF. The chain carries TRBV2 and TRBJ2-5, with 9 positions matching TRBD2. The CDR3 has 12 amino acids. V lost 11 bases, J lost 3 bases, and 4 bases stayed unmatched. Germline CDR1 and CDR2: SNHLY and FYNNEI. The full variable domain, completed using reference TRBV2 and TRBJ2-5, is EPEVTQTPSHQVTQMGQEVILRCVPISNHLYFYWYRQILGQKVEFLVSFYNNEISEKSEIFDDQFSVERPDGSNFTLKIRSTKLEDSAMYFCAVLAGKETQYFGPGTRLLVL.

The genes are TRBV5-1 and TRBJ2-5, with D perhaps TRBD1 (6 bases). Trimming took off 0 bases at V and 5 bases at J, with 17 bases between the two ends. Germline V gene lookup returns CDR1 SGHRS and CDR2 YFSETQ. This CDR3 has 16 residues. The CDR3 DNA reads TGCGCCAGCAGCTTGGCCGGAGCAGGGGCCCCTGAGACCCAGTACTTC. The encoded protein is CASSLAGAGAPETQYF.

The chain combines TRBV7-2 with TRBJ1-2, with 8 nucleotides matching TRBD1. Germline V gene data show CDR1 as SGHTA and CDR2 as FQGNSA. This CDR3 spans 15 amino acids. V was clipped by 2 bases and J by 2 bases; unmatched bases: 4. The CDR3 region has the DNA TGTGCCAGCAGCTTACAGGGGGCTCTCAACTATGGCTACACCTTC. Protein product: CASSLQGALNYGYTF.

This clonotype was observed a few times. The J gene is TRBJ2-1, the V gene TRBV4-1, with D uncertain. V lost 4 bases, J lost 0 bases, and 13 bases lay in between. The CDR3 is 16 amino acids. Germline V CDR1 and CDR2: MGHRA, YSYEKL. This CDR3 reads CASSPQDWSSYNEQFF. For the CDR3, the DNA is TGCGCCAGCAGCCCGCAAGACTGGAGCTCCTACAATGAGCAGTTCTTC.

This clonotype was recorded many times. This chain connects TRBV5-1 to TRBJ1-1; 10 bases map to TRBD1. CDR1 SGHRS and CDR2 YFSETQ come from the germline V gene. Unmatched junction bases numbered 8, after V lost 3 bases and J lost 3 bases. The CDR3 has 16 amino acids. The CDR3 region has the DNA TGCGCCAGCAGCTGGGGGACAGGGGTGTTAGACACTGAAGCTTTCTTT. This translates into CASSWGTGVLDTEAFF.